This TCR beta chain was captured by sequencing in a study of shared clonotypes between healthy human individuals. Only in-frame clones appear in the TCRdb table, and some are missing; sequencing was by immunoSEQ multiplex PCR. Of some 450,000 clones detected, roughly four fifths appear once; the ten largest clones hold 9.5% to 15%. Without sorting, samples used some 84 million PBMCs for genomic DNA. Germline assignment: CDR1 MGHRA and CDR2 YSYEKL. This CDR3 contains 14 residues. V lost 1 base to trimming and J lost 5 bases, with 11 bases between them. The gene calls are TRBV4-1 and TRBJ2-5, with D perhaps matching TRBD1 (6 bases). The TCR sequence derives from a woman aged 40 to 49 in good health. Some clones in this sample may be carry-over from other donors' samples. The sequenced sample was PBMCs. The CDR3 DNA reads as TGCGCCAGCAGCCAAGCCGGGACACCTGAGACCCAGTACTTC. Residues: CASSQAGTPETQYF.